This T cell receptor beta chain comes out of a study of PD-1 blockade in classical Hodgkin lymphoma. The study, taken as a whole, reports: Repertoire differences have undefined causes, possibly disease activity or prior therapy.

The assay was immunoSEQ multiplex PCR, and TCRdb's table has in-frame clones only and misses some. Of roughly 40,000 clones in the sample, just over 65% were seen once. Concerning this clone: The antigen remains unidentified.

The CDR3 has 17 amino acids. Trimming removed 5 bases from V and 6 bases from J; junction bases left unmatched: 13. From germline, CDR1 is LNHDA and CDR2 SQIVND (reference sequence). Time point denoted: cycle 4 day 1 (C4D1), after more than 5 weeks of nivolumab. No patient escaped relapse after autologous stem cell transplantation, and brentuximab vedotin exposure varied. This clonotype originated in a human donor with classical Hodgkin lymphoma. The sequencing used peripheral blood mononuclear cells (PBMCs), collected before the fourth cycle of nivolumab. V and J are TRBV19 and TRBJ2-1; 10 bases match TRBD2. CDR3 DNA sequence: TGTGCCAGTAGTCGGCCTAGCGGGAGAGGGAACCCCAATGAGCAGTTCTTC. Encoded protein: CASSRPSGRGNPNEQFF.